This entry lists 15 T cell receptor beta chains sequenced from one sample in a study of CD8+ T cells in alopecia areata listed by TCRdb under 2018. The meaning of the sample's time point label: baseline before oral tofacitinib. The method behind the library was the immunoSEQ multiplex PCR assay. To provide template for TCR sequencing, every sample had RNA extracted and reverse transcribed into cDNA. Here the immuneACCESS table is served through TCRdb, limited to in-frame sequences with V and J called. Missing clones are a known gap in these copies; in checked studies unresolved V genes cover under half, and the rest lacks a known reason. This sample holds roughly 150,000 clones; 45% to 55% were observed only once. The ten top clones hold 19% of the sample. Specimen: CD8+ T cells sorted from blood, collected at week 0. These receptors all come from a human donor with alopecia areata.

Of note for this clone: The same CDR3 can be traced to other DNA sequences in this sample. This chain connects TRBV2 to TRBJ1-1, with TRBD1 as a possible D gene (6 bases). V was trimmed by 3 bases and J by 6 bases, leaving 8 bases between them. This CDR3 spans 12 amino acids. Germline V lookup: CDR1 SNHLY, CDR2 FYNNEI. CDR3: CASSEDRPEAFF. CDR3 nucleotides: TGTGCCAGCAGTGAGGACAGACCTGAAGCTTTCTTT.

The chain couples TRBV10-2 to TRBJ1-5; D uncertain. The germline V gene encodes CDR1 WSHSY and CDR2 SAAADI. The CDR3 consists of 12 residues. Trimming removed 7 bases from V and 0 bases from J, with 4 bases in between. Here the CDR3 reads CASMGSNQPQHF. The CDR3 nucleotides are TGCGCCAGCATGGGTAGCAATCAGCCCCAGCATTTT.

The J gene is TRBJ1-1, the V gene TRBV7-2; TRBD1 is a possible D gene (6 bases). The CDR3 consists of 16 residues. Germline CDR1 SGHTA, CDR2 FQGNSA. V dropped 5 bases and J dropped 1 base, with 17 bases sitting between them. CDR3 nucleotides: TGTGCCAGCAGCACTAAACGAGGGGGAAAGAACACTGAAGCTTTCTTT. It encodes CASSTKRGGKNTEAFF.

V and J are TRBV12-5 and TRBJ2-7; a possible D gene is TRBD1 (6 bases). This CDR3 is built from 17 residues. Between the trimmed V and J ends, which lost 1 base and 3 bases, there was a span of 19 bases. CDR1 and CDR2 from the germline V gene are LGHNT and FRNRAP. The CDR3 reads CASGLEVGAGVIYEQYF. CDR3 bases: TGTGCTAGTGGTTTGGAGGTTGGGGCAGGGGTGATCTACGAGCAGTACTTC. The full variable domain, with the rest looked up from reference TRBV12-5 and TRBJ2-7, is DARVTQTPRHKVTEMGQEVTMRCQPILGHNTVFWYRQTMMQGLELLAYFRNRAPLDDSGMPKDRFSAEMPDATLATLKIQPSEPRDSAVYFCASGLEVGAGVIYEQYFGPGTRLTVT.

For this clone: Additional DNA sequences in this sample encode the identical CDR3. The rearrangement joins TRBV4-3 to TRBJ2-3; D gene ambiguous. The CDR3 totals 16 residues. CDR1 and CDR2 (germline): LGHNA, YSLEER. Trimming shortened V by 0 bases and J by 3 bases, and 13 bases separated the two germline ends. DNA for the CDR3: TGCGCCAGCAGCCAAGATGGAAAGGGCGGAACAGATACGCAGTATTTT. Translation: CASSQDGKGGTDTQYF.

This rearrangement joins TRBV30 to TRBJ2-3, with TRBD1 identical over 7 bases. CDR1 GTSNPN and CDR2 SVGIG come from the germline V gene (reference sequence). V lost 5 bases, J lost 12 bases, and 8 bases stayed unmatched. The CDR3 loop spans 11 amino acids. CDR3 bases: TGTGCCTGGGGACAGGAGCCAGACCAGTATTTT. It is translated as CAWGQEPDQYF.

The chain combines TRBV10-2 with TRBJ1-1, with TRBD1 as a possible D gene (5 bases). This CDR3 comprises 14 residues. CDR1 is WSHSY and CDR2 is SAAADI in the germline V gene. Between the trimmed V and J ends, which lost 0 bases and 4 bases, there was a span of 9 bases. In DNA form, the CDR3 reads TGCGCCAGCAGTGAGTCGGAAGGGGTCACTGAAGCTTTCTTT. This translates into CASSESEGVTEAFF.

In its sample, this clone was seen a few times. V and J are TRBV5-1 and TRBJ1-1; D remains unclear. Germline V gene lookup returns CDR1 SGHRS and CDR2 YFSETQ. Deletions cut 1 base from V and 8 bases from J, with 9 bases between. The length of the CDR3 is 12 residues. The CDR3 nucleotides are TGCGCCAGCAGCTTGAGTGGAGGAGAAGCTTTCTTT. Protein: CASSLSGGEAFF.

This clone was observed a handful of times. This chain uses TRBV9 with TRBJ2-2; no firm D call. CDR1 is SGDLS and CDR2 is YYNGEE in the germline V gene. The ends were cut back, 0 bases at V and 1 base at J, with 13 bases in the middle. The CDR3 is made up of 17 amino acids. In nucleotides, the CDR3 is TGTGCCAGCAGCGTAGGATCAGGTCCCCGGAACACCGGGGAGCTGTTTTTT. It is translated as CASSVGSGPRNTGELFF.

A word on this clone: In the same sample, other DNA sequences code for this CDR3. The chain employs TRBV5-1 and TRBJ1-1; D gene ambiguous. V was clipped by 3 bases and J by 2 bases, with 2 bases between them. The CDR3 totals 11 residues. From germline, CDR1 is SGHRS and CDR2 YFSETQ. For the CDR3, the DNA is TGCGCCAGCAGCTCCAACACTGAAGCTTTCTTT. It yields the protein CASSSNTEAFF.

This sequence joins TRBV30 and TRBJ2-3; 12 bases align to TRBD1. The V and J ends lost 4 bases and 6 bases, in that order; junction bases with no gene match: 8. The CDR3 spans 15 residues. Germline assignment: CDR1 GTSNPN and CDR2 SVGIG (reference sequence). The CDR3 is CAWTQGTGGADTQYF. DNA for the CDR3: TGTGCCTGGACCCAAGGGACAGGGGGCGCGGATACGCAGTATTTT.

This chain connects TRBV5-6 to TRBJ2-7, with TRBD1 as a possible D gene (5 bases). V was pared by 4 bases and J by 2 bases, with 10 bases between. Germline V gene data show CDR1 as SGHDT and CDR2 as YYEEEE. The CDR3 loop spans 13 amino acids. The CDR3 DNA is TGTGCCAGCAGCCAGACAGTCGCCTACGAGCAGTACTTC. Protein sequence: CASSQTVAYEQYF. Filled out from reference TRBV5-6 and TRBJ2-7, the complete variable domain reads DAGVTQSPTHLIKTRGQQVTLRCSPKSGHDTVSWYQQALGQGPQFIFQYYEEEERQRGNFPDRFSGHQFPNYSSELNVNALLLGDSALYLCASSQTVAYEQYFGPGTRLTVT.

This clone was picked up a small number of times. The genes are TRBV9 and TRBJ2-5, with TRBD2 matching 14 bases. The CDR3 runs to 17 residues. With V trimmed by 5 bases and J by 2 bases, 8 bases remained unmatched. CDR1 SGDLS and CDR2 YYNGEE come from the germline V gene. CDR3 protein: CASSYGLAGGSQETQYF. DNA of the CDR3: TGTGCCAGCAGTTACGGACTAGCGGGGGGATCTCAAGAGACCCAGTACTTC.

There are a few counts of this clone. V is TRBV2 and J is TRBJ2-2; 11 positions agree with TRBD2. V was clipped by 8 bases and J by 0 bases; unmatched bases: 2. Germline V gene sequence: CDR1 SNHLY, CDR2 FYNNEI. There are 15 residues in the CDR3. CDR3 DNA sequence: TGTGCCAGCGTAGCGGGGGGGTCGAACACCGGGGAGCTGTTTTTT. Protein: CASVAGGSNTGELFF.

This clone was counted a few times. The CDR3 is CASSSQGVLRYEQYF. CDR3 bases: TGTGCCAGCAGTTCACAGGGTGTTTTACGCTACGAGCAGTACTTC. The gene calls are TRBV6-5 and TRBJ2-7, with D maybe TRBD1 (6 bases). V was cut by 4 bases and J by 3 bases, with 16 bases left in between. CDR1 is MNHEY and CDR2 is SVGAGI in the germline V gene. The CDR3 has 15 amino acids.